This TCR beta chain stems from a study of blood T cell repertoires in COVID-19. Unmatched junction bases numbered 11, after V lost 6 bases and J lost 5 bases. Germline V gene data show CDR1 as MNHEY and CDR2 as SVGAGI. This CDR3 comprises 15 residues. Produced via immunoSEQ multiplex PCR; TCRdb's table is partial and in-frame only. The sample shows fewer than 250,000 clones, 80% to 90% of them seen only once. The sequence was collected from a woman of 80 years or more with acute or convalescent COVID-19. Material for sequencing was peripheral blood. This chain links TRBV6-5 with TRBJ2-5; 8 bases are shared with TRBD1. The CDR3 protein is CASRAHRGEGETQYF. The CDR3 nucleotides are TGTGCCAGCAGAGCCCACAGGGGGGAAGGGGAGACCCAGTACTTC.